These 10 T cell receptor beta chains were all obtained from the same sample, sequenced in a study of T cells in Graves' hyperthyroidism and ophthalmopathy. Researchers amplified the TCR beta CDR3 regions from RNA transcripts. Using the HTBI primer set, a first-round RT-PCR was run on the TCR CDR3. TCRdb independently ran MiXCR on the multiplex PCR reads; one entry per CDR3 protein. Of about 610,000 distinct CDR3 sequences detected, approximately 15% appear once; the ten largest clones hold under 3.5%. Specimen: blood. All receptors derive from a woman in her forties with Graves' ophthalmopathy.

This chain links TRBV12-3 or TRBV12-4 with TRBJ2-3; perhaps D is TRBD1 or TRBD2 (5 bases each). The CDR3 spans 16 residues. The V gene lost 3 bases and the J gene lost 0 bases, with 13 bases spanning the gap. The CDR3 loop is CASSFGYGGSTDTQYF. The DNA of the CDR3 is TGTGCCAGCAGTTTCGGTTATGGGGGTAGCACAGATACGCAGTATTTT.

This clonotype was detected many times. The rearrangement joins TRBV12-3 or TRBV12-4 to TRBJ1-1, with 7 bases matching TRBD1. V was clipped by 6 bases and J by 10 bases; unmatched bases: 11. CDR3 length: 13 residues. The CDR3 spells CASRIRQGRGAFF. The CDR3 nucleotides read TGTGCCAGCAGAATTAGACAGGGTCGGGGAGCTTTCTTT.

The V call is TRBV19, the J call TRBJ2-5; 8 bases match TRBD2. The CDR3 is 15 residues long. V trimming: 3 bases; J trimming: 1 base; junction bases outside the gene matches: 4. The germline CDR1 and CDR2 sequences are LNHDA and SQIVND (reference sequence). The CDR3 spells CASSMLAGPQETQYF. DNA for the CDR3: TGTGCCAGTAGTATGCTAGCGGGTCCCCAAGAGACCCAGTACTTC.

The rearrangement joins TRBV4-1 to TRBJ2-7, with 13 nucleotides matching TRBD2. The CDR3 runs 18 residues. Germline V gene sequence: CDR1 MGHRA, CDR2 YSYEKL. V was pared by 1 base and J by 5 bases, with 11 bases of the junction left unmatched. CDR3 DNA: TGCGCCAGCAGCCAAGGCTATCCGGGACTAGCGGGAATCGACGAGCAGTACTTC. It specifies CASSQGYPGLAGIDEQYF.

This clonotype was found many times. The chain couples TRBV20-1 to TRBJ1-1, with TRBD1 as a possible D gene (5 bases). The CDR3 loop spans 12 amino acids. The ends were cut back, 4 bases at V and 2 bases at J, with 8 bases in the middle. Looked up from germline, CDR1 is DFQATT and CDR2 is SNEGSKA (reference sequence). The CDR3 loop reads CSANQGNTEAFF. For the CDR3, the DNA is TGCAGTGCTAACCAGGGTAACACTGAAGCTTTCTTT.

There are many counts of this clonotype. This chain uses TRBV10-2 with TRBJ2-3; 9 bases agree with TRBD1. The CDR3 totals 15 residues. V trimming: 6 bases; J trimming: 1 base; junction bases outside the gene matches: 5. From germline, CDR1 is WSHSY and CDR2 SAAADI. CDR3 nucleotide sequence: TGCGCCAGCAGCCGACAGGGGGACGGCACAGATACGCAGTATTTT. Translation gives CASSRQGDGTDTQYF.

Remarks on this clonotype: This may arise from a read error, as a much more abundant clone is one base away. The chain has TRBV6-8 and TRBJ2-7; 8 bases map to TRBD2. Germline CDR1 reads MNHGY; CDR2 reads SAAAGT. The CDR3 is 17 residues long. V was pared by 0 bases and J by 2 bases, with 9 bases of the junction left unmatched. The CDR3 here is CASSYSDAGGHTYEQYF. The CDR3 DNA follows: TGTGCCAGCAGTTACTCGGACGCGGGAGGTCATACCTACGAGCAGTACTTC.

The table lists this clonotype with a count of one. A read error is possible here, since a much larger clone lies one base away. The chain employs TRBV28 and TRBJ2-7, with D possibly called TRBD1 or TRBD2 (5 bases each). CDR1 is MDHEN and CDR2 is SYDVKM in the germline V gene. This CDR3 region has 15 residues. CDR3 coding DNA: TGTGCCAGCAGTTGGGACCCAAGGAGCTCCTGCGAGCAGTACTTC. Its translation: CASSWDPRSSCEQYF.

This clonotype appeared many times. The chain has TRBV20-1 and TRBJ1-6; maybe TRBD1 (5 bases). The CDR3 is 14 residues long. Germline V gives CDR1 DFQATT, CDR2 SNEGSKA (reference sequence). The DNA for the CDR3 is TGCAGCGCCAGGGCGTCATACTATAATTCACCCCTCCACTTT. Translated, it gives CSARASYYNSPLHF.

This clonotype has a count of ten or more. The chain links TRBV2 to TRBJ2-7; the match to TRBD1 covers 7 bases. V lost 6 bases to trimming and J lost 0 bases; unmatched junction nucleotides: 5. The CDR3 runs 14 residues. Germline-derived CDR1 and CDR2 are SNHLY and FYNNEI. For the CDR3, the DNA is TGTGCCAGCAGGAAGGGACAGAGCTCCTACGAGCAGTACTTC. Residues: CASRKGQSSYEQYF.